Sequencing of this T cell receptor beta chain was carried out in a study of T cells after yellow fever vaccination (dated 2019 in TCRdb). Looking at the study overall: The SMART-Seq v4 Ultra Low Input RNA kit was used to prepare libraries from fractions with low cell numbers. Blood was drawn at multiple timepoints before and after primary and secondary immunization, with bulk PBMC replicates and cell subsets isolated. Bulk TCR alpha and beta repertoires were sequenced longitudinally to track T-cell clones before and after primary and booster YFV17D yellow fever vaccination. Two healthy male donors made up the cohort, one aged 18 to 29 years and the other aged 30 to 40 years.

What the authors observed across the whole study: A small share of clonotypes was detected in both CD4 and CD8 compartments, with the overlap likely arising from convergent recombination. Computational filtering was required because FACS-sorted repertoires could contain abundant contaminating clonotypes from the bulk population. Only a couple of donors were included in the study, so the extent to which the findings can be generalized is limited. The secondary T-cell response was found to be weaker but faster than the primary response, with a peak reached on day 5 rather than on day 15. After the booster, most clones that had expanded after primary vaccination were detected again (approximately 97% of CD4 and roughly nine tenths of CD8), suggesting broad maintenance of memory.

The sample's treatment or condition label, decoded: live attenuated yellow fever vaccine strain. At each blood-draw timepoint, two biological replicates of bulk PBMCs were collected. PBMCs were isolated from peripheral blood using a standard Ficoll-Paque protocol. TriZol was used to extract RNA from bulk PBMCs, CD4 and CD8 fractions, and dextramer-positive and dextramer-negative fractions. As for this clonotype: This clone's antigen is unknown. No base qualities exist here, and no much larger clone lies one base off it.

CDR1 and CDR2 are drawn from the germline V gene (reference sequence): LNHNV, YYDKDF. Trimming leaves V shorter by 7 bases and J shorter by 6 bases, with the junction holding 7 bases beyond the gene matches. From the cysteine through the phenylalanine, the CDR3 covers 14 amino acids. Left in the record is the CDR3 DNA by itself, 42 bases read in frame from the first base. Synthesis of TCR cDNA relied on 5'RACE template switching, a step that introduced a universal primer site along with unique molecular identifiers. Priming for cDNA synthesis came from both the TCR alpha and TCR beta constant segments. Library amplification involved two PCR steps, and the second step added sample barcodes and sequencing adapters. Sequencing of libraries was done on Illumina HiSeq 2500 (2x100 bp) or NovaSeq (2x150 bp). As for how the authors treated the data: MIGEC handled demultiplexing of reads and collapsing into UMI consensus sequences, while MiXCR performed V(D)J alignment. Using edgeR on replicate PBMC samples, clonotypes were called vaccine-responding if FDR was below 0.01 and the log2 fold change was above 5 up to day 15. Each bulk clonotype was labeled CD4 or CD8 based on which sequenced repertoire, CD4 or CD8, contained the clonotype at higher abundance. TCRdb redid the processing of the public reads, applying fastp at Q25 and MiXCR, and retained in-frame beta chains. Every CDR3 protein is listed once, alongside the most common genes and DNA of its rows. TCRdb's processing, not the study's, gives the V and J calls here. The table for this sample lists hundreds of thousands of distinct CDR3 sequences; about 12% of them were counted only once. The biggest ten clones account for 15% of the sample.

The chain is assembled from TRBV15 and TRBJ1-5, with 9 bases in between that match TRBD1. This sequence was found in a man aged 30 to 39 who received the YFV17D yellow fever vaccine. The material was PBMCs, obtained on the day of the yellow fever booster vaccination. Here is the DNA: TGTGCCACCACCTCGGACAGGGGATTTCAGCCCCAGCATTTT. This yields the protein CATTSDRGFQPQHF.